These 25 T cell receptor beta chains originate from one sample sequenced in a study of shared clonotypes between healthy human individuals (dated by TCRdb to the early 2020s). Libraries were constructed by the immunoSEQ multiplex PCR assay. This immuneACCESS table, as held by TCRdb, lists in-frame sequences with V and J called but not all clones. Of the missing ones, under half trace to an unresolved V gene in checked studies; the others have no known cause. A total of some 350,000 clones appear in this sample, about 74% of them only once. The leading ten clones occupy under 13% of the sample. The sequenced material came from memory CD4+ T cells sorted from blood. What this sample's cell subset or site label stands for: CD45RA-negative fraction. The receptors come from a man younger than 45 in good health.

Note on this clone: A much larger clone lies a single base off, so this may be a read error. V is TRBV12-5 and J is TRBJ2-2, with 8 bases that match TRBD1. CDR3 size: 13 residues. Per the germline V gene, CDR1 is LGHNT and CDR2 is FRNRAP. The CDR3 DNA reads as TGTGCAAGCGGACAGGGGAACACCGGGGAGCTGTTTTTT. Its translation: CASGQGNTGELFF.

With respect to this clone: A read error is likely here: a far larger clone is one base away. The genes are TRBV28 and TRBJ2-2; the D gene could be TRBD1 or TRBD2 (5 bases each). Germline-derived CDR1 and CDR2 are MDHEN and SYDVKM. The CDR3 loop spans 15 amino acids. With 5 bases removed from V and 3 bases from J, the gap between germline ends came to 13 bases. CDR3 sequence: CASSPGASYTGELFF. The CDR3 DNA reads TGTGCCAGCAGTCCCGGGGCTTCCTACACCGGGGAGCTGTTTTTT.

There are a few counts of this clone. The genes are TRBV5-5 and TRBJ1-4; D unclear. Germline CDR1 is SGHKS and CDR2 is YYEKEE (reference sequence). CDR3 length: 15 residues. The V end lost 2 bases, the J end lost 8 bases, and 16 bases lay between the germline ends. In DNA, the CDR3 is TGTGCCAGCAGCTTTTCGTCCGGGATTAACGAAAAACTGTTTTTT. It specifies CASSFSSGINEKLFF.

Here the CDR3 reads CASSPQVAGVYEQYF. The CDR3 DNA follows: TGTGCCAGCAGCCCGCAGGTAGCGGGAGTGTACGAGCAGTACTTC. The chain is built from TRBV7-2 and TRBJ2-7; 9 positions match TRBD2. This CDR3 is 15 amino acids long. V lost 5 bases, J lost 4 bases, and 9 bases stayed unmatched. Germline V gene data show CDR1 as SGHTA and CDR2 as FQGNSA.

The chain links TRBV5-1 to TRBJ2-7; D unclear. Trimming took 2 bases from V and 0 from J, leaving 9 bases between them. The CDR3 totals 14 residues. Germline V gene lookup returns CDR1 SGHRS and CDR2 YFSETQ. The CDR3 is CASSLSVLSYEQYF. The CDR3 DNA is TGCGCCAGCAGCTTATCCGTGCTCTCCTACGAGCAGTACTTC.

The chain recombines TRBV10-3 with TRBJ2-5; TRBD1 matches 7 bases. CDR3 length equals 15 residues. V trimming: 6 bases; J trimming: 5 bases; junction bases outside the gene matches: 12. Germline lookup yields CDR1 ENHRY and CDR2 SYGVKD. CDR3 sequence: CAISPTTGVGETQYF. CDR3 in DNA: TGTGCCATCAGCCCTACCACAGGGGTGGGGGAGACCCAGTACTTC.

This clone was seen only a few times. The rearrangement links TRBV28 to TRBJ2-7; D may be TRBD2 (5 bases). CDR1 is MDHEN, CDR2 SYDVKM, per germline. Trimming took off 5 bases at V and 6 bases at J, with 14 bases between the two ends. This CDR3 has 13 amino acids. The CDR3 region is CASSPPRVSEQYF. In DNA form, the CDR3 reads TGTGCCAGCAGTCCCCCGCGGGTGAGCGAGCAGTACTTC.

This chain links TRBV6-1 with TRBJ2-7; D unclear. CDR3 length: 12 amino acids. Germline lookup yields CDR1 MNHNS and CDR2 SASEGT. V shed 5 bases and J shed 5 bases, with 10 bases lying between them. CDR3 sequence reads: CASSRMWHEQYF. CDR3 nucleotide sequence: TGTGCCAGCAGTCGAATGTGGCACGAGCAGTACTTC.

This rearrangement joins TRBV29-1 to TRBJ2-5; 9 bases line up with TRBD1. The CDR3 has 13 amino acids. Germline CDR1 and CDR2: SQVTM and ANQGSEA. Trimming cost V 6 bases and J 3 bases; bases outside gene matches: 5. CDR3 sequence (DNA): TGCAGCGTCCCGGGACAGGGAAAAGAGACCCAGTACTTC. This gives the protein CSVPGQGKETQYF.

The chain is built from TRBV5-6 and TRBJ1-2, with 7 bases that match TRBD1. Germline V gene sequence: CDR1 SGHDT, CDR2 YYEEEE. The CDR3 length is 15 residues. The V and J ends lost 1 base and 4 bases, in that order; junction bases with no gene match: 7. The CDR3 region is CASSLPGGRSYGYTF. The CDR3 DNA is TGTGCCAGCAGCTTGCCAGGGGGAAGATCCTATGGCTACACCTTC.

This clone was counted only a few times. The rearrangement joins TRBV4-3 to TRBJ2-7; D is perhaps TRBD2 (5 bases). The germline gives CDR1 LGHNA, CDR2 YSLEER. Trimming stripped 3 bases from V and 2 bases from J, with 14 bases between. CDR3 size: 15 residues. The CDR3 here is CASSQERYPTYEQYF. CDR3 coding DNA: TGCGCCAGCAGCCAGGAGCGGTATCCGACCTACGAGCAGTACTTC.

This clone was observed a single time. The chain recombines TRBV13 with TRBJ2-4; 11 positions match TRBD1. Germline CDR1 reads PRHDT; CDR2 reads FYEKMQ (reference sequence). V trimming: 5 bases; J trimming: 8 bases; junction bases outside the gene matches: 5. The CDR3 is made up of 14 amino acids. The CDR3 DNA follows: TGTGCCAGCAGCCATGGACAGGGGGCGTACATTCAGTACTTC. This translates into CASSHGQGAYIQYF.

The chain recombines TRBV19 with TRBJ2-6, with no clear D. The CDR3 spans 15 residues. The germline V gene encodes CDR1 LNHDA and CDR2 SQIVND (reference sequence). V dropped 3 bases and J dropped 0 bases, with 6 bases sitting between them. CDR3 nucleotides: TGTGCCAGTAGTATCAGAATCTCTGGGGCCAACGTCCTGACTTTC. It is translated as CASSIRISGANVLTF. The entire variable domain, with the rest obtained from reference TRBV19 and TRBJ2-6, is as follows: DGGITQSPKYLFRKEGQNVTLSCEQNLNHDAMYWYRQDPGQGLRLIYYSQIVNDFQKGDIAEGYSVSREKKESFPLTVTSAQKNPTAFYLCASSIRISGANVLTFGAGSRLTVL.

The CDR3 DNA follows: TGTGCCAGCAGCTTAGCGACTAGCGTTAGCACAGATACGCAGTATTTT. Protein product: CASSLATSVSTDTQYF. The chain combines TRBV7-6 with TRBJ2-3; 8 bases fit TRBD2. Germline CDR1 and CDR2: SGHVS and FNYEAQ. The CDR3 totals 16 residues. With V trimmed by 0 bases and J by 0 bases, 2 bases remained unmatched.

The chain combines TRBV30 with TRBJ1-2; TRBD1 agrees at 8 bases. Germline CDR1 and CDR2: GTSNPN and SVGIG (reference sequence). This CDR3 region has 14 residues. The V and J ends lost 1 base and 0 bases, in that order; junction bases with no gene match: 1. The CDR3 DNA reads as TGTGCCTGGAGTGGGACAGGGTCTAACTATGGCTACACCTTC. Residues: CAWSGTGSNYGYTF.

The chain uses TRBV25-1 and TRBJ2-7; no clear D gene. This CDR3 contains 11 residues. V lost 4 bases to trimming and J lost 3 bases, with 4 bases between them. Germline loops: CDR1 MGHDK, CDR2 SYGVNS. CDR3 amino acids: CASSGDYEQYF. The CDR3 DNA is TGTGCCAGCAGTGGGGACTACGAGCAGTACTTC.

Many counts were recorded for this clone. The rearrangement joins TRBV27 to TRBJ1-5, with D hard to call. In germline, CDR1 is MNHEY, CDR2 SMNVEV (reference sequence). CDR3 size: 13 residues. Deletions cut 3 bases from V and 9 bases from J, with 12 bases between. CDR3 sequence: CASSFRAPGPQHF. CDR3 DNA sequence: TGTGCCAGCAGTTTCCGGGCCCCGGGGCCCCAGCATTTT.

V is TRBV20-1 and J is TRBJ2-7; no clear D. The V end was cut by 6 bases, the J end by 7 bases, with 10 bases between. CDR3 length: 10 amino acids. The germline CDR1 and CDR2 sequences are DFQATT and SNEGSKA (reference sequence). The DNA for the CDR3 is TGCAGTGCCCTCAGAGGTGAGCAGTACTTC. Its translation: CSALRGEQYF.

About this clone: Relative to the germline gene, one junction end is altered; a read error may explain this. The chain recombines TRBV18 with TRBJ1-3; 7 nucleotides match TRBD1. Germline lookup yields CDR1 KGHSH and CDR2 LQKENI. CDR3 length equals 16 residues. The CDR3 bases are TGTGCCAGCTTACCACTGACAGGGACATCTGGAAACACCATATATTTT. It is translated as CASLPLTGTSGNTIYF.

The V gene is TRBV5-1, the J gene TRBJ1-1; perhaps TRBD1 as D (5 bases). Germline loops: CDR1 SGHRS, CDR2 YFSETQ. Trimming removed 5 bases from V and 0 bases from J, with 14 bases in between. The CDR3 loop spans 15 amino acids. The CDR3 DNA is TGCGCCAGCAGAAACCCGACAGATTTGAACACTGAAGCTTTCTTT. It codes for CASRNPTDLNTEAFF.

The CDR3 loop is CASSLKPIPTYGYTF. In nucleotides, the CDR3 is TGTGCCAGCAGTTTAAAGCCTATTCCAACATATGGCTACACCTTC. The chain links TRBV27 to TRBJ1-2, with unresolved D. The V end was cut by 2 bases, the J end by 5 bases, with 15 bases between. The CDR3 has 15 amino acids. From germline, CDR1 is MNHEY and CDR2 SMNVEV (reference sequence).

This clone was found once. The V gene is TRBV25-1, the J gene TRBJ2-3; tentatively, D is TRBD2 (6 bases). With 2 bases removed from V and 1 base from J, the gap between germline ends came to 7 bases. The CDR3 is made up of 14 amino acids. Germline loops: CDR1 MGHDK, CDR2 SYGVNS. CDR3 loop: CASSEPSGTDTQYF. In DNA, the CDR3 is TGTGCCAGCAGTGAACCTAGCGGCACAGATACGCAGTATTTT.

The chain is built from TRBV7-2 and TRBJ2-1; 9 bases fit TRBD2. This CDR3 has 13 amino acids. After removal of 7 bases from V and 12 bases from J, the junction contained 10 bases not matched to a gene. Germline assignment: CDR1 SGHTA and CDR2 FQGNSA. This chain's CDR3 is CASTQREVGMQFF. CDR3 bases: TGTGCCAGCACTCAGCGGGAGGTGGGTATGCAGTTCTTC.

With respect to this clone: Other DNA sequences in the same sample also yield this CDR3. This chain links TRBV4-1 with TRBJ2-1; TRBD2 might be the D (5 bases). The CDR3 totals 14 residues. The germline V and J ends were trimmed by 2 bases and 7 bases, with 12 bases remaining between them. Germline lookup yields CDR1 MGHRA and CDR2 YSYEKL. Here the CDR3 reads CASSQITSLNEQFF. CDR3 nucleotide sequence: TGCGCCAGCAGCCAAATAACTAGTTTAAATGAGCAGTTCTTC.

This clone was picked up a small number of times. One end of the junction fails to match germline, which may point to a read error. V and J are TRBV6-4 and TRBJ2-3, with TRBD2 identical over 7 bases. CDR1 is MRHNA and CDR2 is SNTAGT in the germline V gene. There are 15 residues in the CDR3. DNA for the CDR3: TGTGCCACCAGTGGTACAGCGGGATCAGCAGATACGCAGTATTTT. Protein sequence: CATSGTAGSADTQYF.